These 25 T cell receptor beta chains share one sample of origin, sequenced in a study of PD-1 blockade in mismatch repair-deficient tumors. Sequencing was performed with immunoSEQ multiplex PCR; in TCRdb, only in-frame clones are kept and a portion is missing. The sample yields about 100,000 clones, 70% to 85% seen once. The material sequenced was peripheral blood, taken approximately 35 weeks after starting pembrolizumab. The receptors shown here come from an adult with mismatch repair-deficient cancer.

This chain connects TRBV9 to TRBJ2-7; D possibly corresponds to TRBD2 (6 bases). The CDR3 is 16 residues long. Trimming left V 4 bases short and J 2 bases short, with 19 bases between. Germline V lookup: CDR1 SGDLS, CDR2 YYNGEE. CDR3 in DNA: TGTGCCAGCAGCCCCCACATACGGGAGAGGGCCTACGAGCAGTACTTC. This gives the protein CASSPHIRERAYEQYF.

Points on this clone: Other DNA sequences within the sample encode an identical CDR3. This rearrangement joins TRBV5-5 to TRBJ1-2; 7 bases fit TRBD1. V was pared by 3 bases and J by 2 bases, with 4 bases of the junction left unmatched. The CDR3 sequence is 14 residues long. From germline, CDR1 is SGHKS and CDR2 YYEKEE (reference sequence). The CDR3 nucleotides read TGTGCCAGCAGCTCGGGGACAGTGAACTATGGCTACACCTTC. Residues: CASSSGTVNYGYTF.

The chain employs TRBV5-6 and TRBJ2-1; a possible D gene is TRBD1 (6 bases). V was pared by 1 base and J by 15 bases, with 23 bases between. Germline CDR1 and CDR2: SGHDT and YYEEEE. This CDR3 has 15 residues. CDR3 amino acids: CASSLLPISGTHPFF. The DNA for the CDR3 is TGTGCCAGCAGCTTGTTGCCAATCTCCGGGACACATCCGTTCTTC.

The CDR3 DNA reads TGTGCCAGCAGCGTAGATAAGGGGACAGAGTTCTTC. Its translation is CASSVDKGTEFF. The chain uses TRBV9 and TRBJ2-1, with 7 bases lining up with TRBD1. The V gene's germline CDR1 is SGDLS and CDR2 YYNGEE. V trimming: 0 bases; J trimming: 14 bases; junction bases outside the gene matches: 5. CDR3 length: 12 amino acids. Combining the CDR3 with reference TRBV9 and TRBJ2-1 gives the whole variable domain DSGVTQTPKHLITATGQRVTLRCSPRSGDLSVYWYQQSLDQGLQFLIQYYNGEERAKGNILERFSAQQFPDLHSELNLSSLELGDSALYFCASSVDKGTEFFGPGTRLTVL.

In regard to this clone: Within the sample, other DNA sequences also encode this same CDR3. J is TRBJ1-1 and V is TRBV9; no firm D call. The CDR3 contains 12 residues. Trimming cost V 0 bases and J 4 bases, with 4 bases left between them. Germline CDR1 and CDR2: SGDLS and YYNGEE. The CDR3 sequence: CASSVGGTEAFF. The CDR3, as DNA: TGTGCCAGCAGCGTAGGTGGCACTGAAGCTTTCTTT.

In nucleotides, the CDR3 is TGTGCCAGCAGCTTACTCTGGACGATGGGCTACACCTTC. Its translation is CASSLLWTMGYTF. The chain uses TRBV7-8 and TRBJ1-2; D uncertain. The V gene's germline CDR1 is SGHVS and CDR2 FQNEAQ. This CDR3 spans 13 amino acids. Trimming removed 2 bases from V and 8 bases from J, with 12 bases in between.

The chain joins TRBV5-4 to TRBJ2-7, with D possibly called TRBD1 or TRBD2 (5 bases each). Trimming took 0 bases from V and 4 from J, leaving 17 bases between them. CDR1 SGHNT and CDR2 YYREEE come from the germline V gene (reference sequence). This CDR3 spans 16 amino acids. DNA of the CDR3: TGTGCCAGCAGCTTGGTACCAGGGACGGAGGATTACGAGCAGTACTTC. It translates to CASSLVPGTEDYEQYF.

This chain links TRBV5-1 with TRBJ1-1, with 7 bases fitting TRBD1. Germline CDR1 and CDR2: SGHRS and YFSETQ. Germline trimming cut 6 bases from V and 2 bases from J; bases unmatched to any gene: 7. The CDR3 runs 14 residues. The CDR3 DNA follows: TGCGCCAGCAACCGGGACAGCTCTAACACTGAAGCTTTCTTT. This codes for CASNRDSSNTEAFF. Combining the CDR3 with reference TRBV5-1 and TRBJ1-1 gives the whole variable domain KAGVTQTPRYLIKTRGQQVTLSCSPISGHRSVSWYQQTPGQGLQFLFEYFSETQRNKGNFPGRFSGRQFSNSRSEMNVSTLELGDSALYLCASNRDSSNTEAFFGQGTRLTVV.

The J gene is TRBJ2-7, the V gene TRBV5-6; 9 bases line up with TRBD2. The CDR3 contains 16 residues. Germline loops: CDR1 SGHDT, CDR2 YYEEEE. V dropped 4 bases and J dropped 1; count of bases not matched to a gene: 9. This chain's CDR3 is CASSLRRLAVSYEQYF. CDR3 nucleotide sequence: TGTGCCAGCAGCCTGCGTCGACTAGCGGTTTCCTACGAGCAGTACTTC.

This sequence joins TRBV7-2 and TRBJ2-1; 9 bases agree with TRBD2. CDR1 is SGHTA and CDR2 is FQGNSA in the germline V gene. This CDR3 has 16 amino acids. V was pared by 5 bases and J by 7 bases, with 12 bases of the junction left unmatched. CDR3 DNA: TGTGCCAGCAGCCTCGTTAGCGGGAGTGGTTGGAATGAGCAGTTCTTC. Translated, it gives CASSLVSGSGWNEQFF.

The rearrangement joins TRBV5-4 to TRBJ1-1, with 7 bases fitting TRBD1. The CDR3 is 14 amino acids. CDR1 is SGHNT and CDR2 is YYREEE in the germline V gene (reference sequence). J was trimmed by 2 bases and V by 3 bases; bases with no gene match: 4. CDR3 sequence reads: CASSYRQGNTEAFF. In DNA, the CDR3 is TGTGCCAGCAGCTATCGACAGGGTAACACTGAAGCTTTCTTT.

The rearrangement links TRBV19 to TRBJ2-7; 8 bases are a match to TRBD2. Looked up from germline, CDR1 is LNHDA and CDR2 is SQIVND (reference sequence). Trimming removed 10 bases from V and 3 bases from J; junction bases left unmatched: 11. The CDR3 has 14 residues. The chain's CDR3 is CATSGGLGGYEQYF. CDR3 sequence (DNA): TGTGCCACCTCGGGGGGGCTAGGGGGCTACGAGCAGTACTTC.

A few counts support this clone. V is TRBV5-1 and J is TRBJ2-1; tentatively, D is TRBD1 (5 bases). This CDR3 comprises 16 residues. CDR1 is SGHRS, CDR2 YFSETQ, per germline. Trimming removed 4 bases at V and 2 bases at J, with 16 bases between. This chain's CDR3 is CASSPGQGRTYNEQFF. CDR3 nucleotide sequence: TGCGCCAGCAGCCCTGGACAAGGCCGTACCTACAATGAGCAGTTCTTC.

This rearrangement joins TRBV11-3 to TRBJ2-3; 7 bases map to TRBD2. The V and J ends lost 4 bases and 1 base, in that order; junction bases with no gene match: 11. The CDR3 spans 17 residues. From germline, CDR1 is SGHNT and CDR2 YENEEA. In DNA, the CDR3 is TGTGCCAGCAGCTACCTGGGGGGAGGGGCTGGCACAGATACGCAGTATTTT. Translating gives CASSYLGGGAGTDTQYF.

V usage is TRBV5-1 and J usage is TRBJ2-3, with 8 bases identical to TRBD1. Per germline, CDR1 SGHRS and CDR2 YFSETQ. Unmatched junction bases numbered 6, after V lost 1 base and J lost 2 bases. CDR3 size: 16 residues. The DNA for the CDR3 is TGCGCCAGCAGCTTGTCGGGACAGGCCTACACAGATACGCAGTATTTT. Translation gives CASSLSGQAYTDTQYF. The full variable domain, rest sourced from reference TRBV5-1 and TRBJ2-3, is KAGVTQTPRYLIKTRGQQVTLSCSPISGHRSVSWYQQTPGQGLQFLFEYFSETQRNKGNFPGRFSGRQFSNSRSEMNVSTLELGDSALYLCASSLSGQAYTDTQYFGPGTRLTVL.

The V gene is TRBV30, the J gene TRBJ2-7; possibly TRBD1 for D (5 bases). The V end was cut by 2 bases, the J end by 0 bases, with 20 bases between. From germline, CDR1 is GTSNPN and CDR2 SVGIG (reference sequence). The CDR3 length is 17 residues. CDR3 loop: CAWSKDTRVGLSYEQYF. CDR3 bases: TGTGCCTGGAGTAAGGACACCCGAGTTGGCCTCTCCTACGAGCAGTACTTC. The entire variable domain, with the rest obtained from reference TRBV30 and TRBJ2-7, is as follows: SQTIHQWPATLVQPVGSPLSLECTVEGTSNPNLYWYRQAAGRGLQLLFYSVGIGQISSEVPQNLSASRPQDRQFILSSKKLLLSDSGFYLCAWSKDTRVGLSYEQYFGPGTRLTVT.

The chain has TRBV18 and TRBJ2-7; 12 bases agree with TRBD2. V lost 6 bases and J lost 5; bases outside the gene matches: 8. There are 15 residues in the CDR3. The germline CDR1 and CDR2 sequences are KGHSH and LQKENI. CDR3 DNA: TGTGCCAGCTCCCCGCTAGCGGGAGGGTTCAACGAGCAGTACTTC. Protein: CASSPLAGGFNEQYF.

This sequence joins TRBV5-1 and TRBJ1-4; D is unclear. Between the trimmed V and J ends, which lost 0 bases and 5 bases, there was a span of 5 bases. Germline lookup yields CDR1 SGHRS and CDR2 YFSETQ. The CDR3 has 13 amino acids. The CDR3 bases are TGCGCCAGCAGCTTGGGTCAGAATGAAAAACTGTTTTTT. This codes for CASSLGQNEKLFF. The entire variable domain, with the rest obtained from reference TRBV5-1 and TRBJ1-4, is as follows: KAGVTQTPRYLIKTRGQQVTLSCSPISGHRSVSWYQQTPGQGLQFLFEYFSETQRNKGNFPGRFSGRQFSNSRSEMNVSTLELGDSALYLCASSLGQNEKLFFGSGTQLSVL.

The chain employs TRBV7-6 and TRBJ2-3; D call uncertain. The V end was cut by 5 bases, the J end by 7 bases, with 16 bases between. CDR1 and CDR2 from the germline V gene are SGHVS and FNYEAQ. This CDR3 is built from 14 residues. CDR3 sequence (DNA): TGTGCCAGCAGCCCCCCCTACAGCGCCTATACGCAGTATTTT. Residues: CASSPPYSAYTQYF.

The V gene is TRBV10-3, the J gene TRBJ1-4, with D uncertain. Germline CDR1 is ENHRY and CDR2 is SYGVKD. Trimming took 4 bases from V and 3 from J, leaving 18 bases between them. The CDR3 runs 17 residues. The CDR3 region is CAISAYLLRDANEKLFF. The CDR3 bases are TGTGCCATCAGTGCCTATCTGCTGCGAGATGCTAATGAAAAACTGTTTTTT.

V usage is TRBV19 and J usage is TRBJ2-2; 11 bases are shared with TRBD1. The germline CDR1 and CDR2 sequences are LNHDA and SQIVND (reference sequence). Trimming removed 4 bases from V and 4 bases from J; junction bases left unmatched: 2. This CDR3 has 15 residues. The CDR3 DNA sequence: TGTGCCAGTAGTACCGGGACAGGGGGCACCGGGGAGCTGTTTTTT. Translation gives CASSTGTGGTGELFF.

This chain uses TRBV11-2 with TRBJ1-2, with D tentatively TRBD1 (6 bases). The CDR3 spans 14 residues. Germline loops: CDR1 SGHAT, CDR2 FQNNGV. V was pared by 3 bases and J by 3 bases, with 11 bases between. Here the CDR3 DNA reads TGTGCCAGCAGCTTCGAGGGGGACCACTATGGCTACACCTTC. This encodes CASSFEGDHYGYTF.

The chain employs TRBV20-1 and TRBJ1-4; no clear D gene. CDR3 length: 11 residues. The germline V gene encodes CDR1 DFQATT and CDR2 SNEGSKA (reference sequence). The CDR3 reads CSARPNEKLFF. The CDR3 DNA follows: TGCAGCGCCAGGCCGAATGAAAAACTGTTTTTT.

CDR3: CASSVEPSGINEQFF. The CDR3, as DNA: TGTGCCAGCAGCGTAGAGCCTAGCGGGATCAATGAGCAGTTCTTC. This chain uses TRBV9 with TRBJ2-1; 9 bases line up with TRBD2. CDR1 is SGDLS and CDR2 is YYNGEE in the germline V gene. V lost 0 bases to trimming and J lost 6 bases; unmatched junction nucleotides: 4. The CDR3 has 15 residues.

This chain joins TRBV6-6 and TRBJ2-7, with 8 bases fitting TRBD1. The CDR3 loop spans 15 amino acids. J was trimmed by 3 bases and V by 6 bases; bases with no gene match: 10. Looked up from germline, CDR1 is MNHNY and CDR2 is SVGAGI (reference sequence). CDR3 region: CASRSRQGQGYEQYF. The CDR3 region has the DNA TGTGCCAGCAGGTCTAGACAGGGGCAGGGCTACGAGCAGTACTTC.